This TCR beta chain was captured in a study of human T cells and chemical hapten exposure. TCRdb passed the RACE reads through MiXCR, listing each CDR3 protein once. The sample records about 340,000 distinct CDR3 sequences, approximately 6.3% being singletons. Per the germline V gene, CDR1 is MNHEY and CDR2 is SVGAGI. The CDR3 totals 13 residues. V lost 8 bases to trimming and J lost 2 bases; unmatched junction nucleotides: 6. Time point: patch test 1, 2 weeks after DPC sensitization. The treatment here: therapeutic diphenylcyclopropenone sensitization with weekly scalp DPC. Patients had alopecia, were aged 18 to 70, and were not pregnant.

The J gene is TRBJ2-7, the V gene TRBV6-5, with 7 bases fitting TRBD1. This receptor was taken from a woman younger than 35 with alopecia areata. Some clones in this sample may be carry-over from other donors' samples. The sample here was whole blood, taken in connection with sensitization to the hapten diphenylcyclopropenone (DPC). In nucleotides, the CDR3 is TGTGCCAGCCAAGACAGGGAGCCCTACGAGCAGTACTTC. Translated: CASQDREPYEQYF.